Sequencing of this T cell receptor (beta chain) was carried out in a study of OX40 agonist ivuxolimab in advanced cancers. On the study more broadly: Patients got intravenous ivuxolimab at 0.01 to 10 mg/kg every 2 weeks.

Data came from immunoSEQ multiplex PCR; TCRdb stores just in-frame clones and leaves some out. The sample shows about 77,000 clones, approximately 81% of them seen only once. The clonotype comes from an adult with an advanced solid tumor such as melanoma, head and neck, liver or kidney cancer. Sequencing was performed on CD4+ or CD8+ T cells sorted from blood, taken in a trial of the OX40 agonist ivuxolimab.

CDR3 in amino acids: CAGGELFF. As DNA, the CDR3 is TGTGCCGGTGGGGAGCTGTTTTTT. The chain combines TRBV6-5 with TRBJ2-2; D remains ambiguous. V gave up 11 bases and J gave up 8 bases, with 3 bases separating them. The CDR3 runs to 8 residues. Looked up from germline, CDR1 is MNHEY and CDR2 is SVGAGI.